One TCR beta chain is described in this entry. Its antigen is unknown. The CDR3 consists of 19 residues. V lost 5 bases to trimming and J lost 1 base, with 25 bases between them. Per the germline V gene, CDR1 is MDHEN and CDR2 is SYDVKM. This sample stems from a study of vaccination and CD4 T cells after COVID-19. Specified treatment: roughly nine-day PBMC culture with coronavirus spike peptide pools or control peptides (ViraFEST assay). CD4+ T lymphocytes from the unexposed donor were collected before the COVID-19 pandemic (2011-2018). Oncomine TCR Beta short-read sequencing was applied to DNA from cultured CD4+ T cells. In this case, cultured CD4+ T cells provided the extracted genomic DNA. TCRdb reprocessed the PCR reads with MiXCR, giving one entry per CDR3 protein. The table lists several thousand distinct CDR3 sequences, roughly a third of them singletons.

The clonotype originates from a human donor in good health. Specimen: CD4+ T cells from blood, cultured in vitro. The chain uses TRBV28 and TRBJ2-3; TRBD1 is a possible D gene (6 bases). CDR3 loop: CASSPRRWTVSEGTDTQYF. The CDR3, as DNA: TGTGCCAGCAGTCCTCGAAGATGGACAGTATCAGAGGGCACAGATACGCAGTATTTT.